Detailed here is one T cell receptor beta chain. This sample was taken from a study of blood T cell repertoires in COVID-19. The CDR3 covers 14 residues. In germline, CDR1 is MNHEY, CDR2 SMNVEV (reference sequence). V lost 5 bases to trimming and J lost 0 bases, with 11 bases between them. The table came from immunoSEQ multiplex PCR; TCRdb's copy has only in-frame clones and leaves some out. The table lists approximately 94,000 clones, 85% of them singletons, with around 15% in the top ten. The source is a man aged 50 to 60 with active or convalescent COVID-19. V and J are TRBV27 and TRBJ2-7, with a possible D match to TRBD2 (6 bases). The sequenced sample was peripheral blood. The CDR3 loop reads CASSRGDLSYEQYF. The CDR3 nucleotides are TGTGCCAGCAGTCGCGGGGACCTCTCCTACGAGCAGTACTTC.